This T cell receptor (beta chain) is from a study of T-cell reconstitution after alpha-beta-depleted transplantation in children. Study-level results: Diversity of TCRbeta at day 60 was high in some patients, arising from surviving recipient T cells and thymic progenitors. The origin of alpha-beta T cells about two months after transplant was reportedly several hundred expanded graft clones. It was newly produced T cells that mostly accounted for T-cell counts and diversity one year after transplant.

Construction of the TCRbeta library involved unique molecular identifiers. One entry per CDR3 protein, called by TCRdb with MiXCR from the PCR reads. Of just under 250,000 distinct CDR3 sequences listed, roughly 23% are singletons. This clonotype occurred many times. Its target is unknown. The CDR3 length is 14 residues. Germline-derived CDR1 and CDR2 are KGHDR and SFDVKD. Trimming removed 6 bases from V and 6 bases from J; junction bases left unmatched: 6. The clonotype was recovered from a girl aged 2 to 10 with Fanconi anemia, due to receive a stem cell transplant. This chain links TRBV24-1 with TRBJ2-2, with 7 bases that match TRBD2. The source was PBMCs, collected before TCRalphabeta/CD19-depleted stem cell transplant. The CDR3 reads CATSPRTRAGELFF. For the CDR3, the DNA is TGTGCCACCAGTCCTCGGACTAGGGCCGGGGAGCTGTTTTTT.